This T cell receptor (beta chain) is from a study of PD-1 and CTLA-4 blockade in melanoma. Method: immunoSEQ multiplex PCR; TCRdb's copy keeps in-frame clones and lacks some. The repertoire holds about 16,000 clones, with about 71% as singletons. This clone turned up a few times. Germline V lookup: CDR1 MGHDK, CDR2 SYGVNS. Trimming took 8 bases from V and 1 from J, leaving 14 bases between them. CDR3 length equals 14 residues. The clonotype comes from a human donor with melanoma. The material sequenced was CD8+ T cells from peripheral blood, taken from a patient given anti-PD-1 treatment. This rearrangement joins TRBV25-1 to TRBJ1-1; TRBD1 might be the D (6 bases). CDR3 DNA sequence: TGTGCCAGCTCCTGGGGGGGCCCGAACACTGAAGCTTTCTTT. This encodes CASSWGGPNTEAFF.